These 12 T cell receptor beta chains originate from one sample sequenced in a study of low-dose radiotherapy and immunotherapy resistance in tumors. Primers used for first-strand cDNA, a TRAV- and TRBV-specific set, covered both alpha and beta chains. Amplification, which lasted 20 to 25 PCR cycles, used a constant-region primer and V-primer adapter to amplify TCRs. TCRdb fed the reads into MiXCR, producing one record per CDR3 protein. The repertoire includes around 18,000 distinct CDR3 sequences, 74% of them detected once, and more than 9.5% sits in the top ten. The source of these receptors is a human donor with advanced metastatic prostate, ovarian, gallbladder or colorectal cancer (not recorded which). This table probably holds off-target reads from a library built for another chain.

The CDR3 DNA reads as TGCGCCAGCAGCTCGGGACAAACGAACACCGGGGAGCTGTTTTTT. As protein: CASSSGQTNTGELFF. The chain uses TRBV4-3 and TRBJ2-2; D possibly corresponds to TRBD1 (6 bases). V lost 5 bases to trimming and J lost 0 bases, with 10 bases between them. This CDR3 has 15 amino acids. In germline, CDR1 is LGHNA, CDR2 YSLEER.

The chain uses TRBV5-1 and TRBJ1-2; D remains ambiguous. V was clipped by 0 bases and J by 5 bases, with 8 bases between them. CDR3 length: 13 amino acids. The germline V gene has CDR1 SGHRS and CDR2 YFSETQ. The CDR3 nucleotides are TGCGCCAGCAGCTTGGCTGGGGTTTATGGCTACACCTTC. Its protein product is CASSLAGVYGYTF. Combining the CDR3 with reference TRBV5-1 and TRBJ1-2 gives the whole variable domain KAGVTQTPRYLIKTRGQQVTLSCSPISGHRSVSWYQQTPGQGLQFLFEYFSETQRNKGNFPGRFSGRQFSNSRSEMNVSTLELGDSALYLCASSLAGVYGYTFGSGTRLTVV.

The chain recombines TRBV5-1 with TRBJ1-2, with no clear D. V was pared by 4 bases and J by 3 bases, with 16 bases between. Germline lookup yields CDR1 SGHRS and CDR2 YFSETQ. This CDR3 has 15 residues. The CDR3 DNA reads TGCGCCAGCAGCCTAAACACCGATAGATACTATGGCTACACCTTC. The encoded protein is CASSLNTDRYYGYTF.

The CDR3 loop is CASSFTRYEQYF. CDR3 coding DNA: TGTGCCAGCAGCTTTACTCGCTACGAGCAGTACTTC. This chain connects TRBV7-2 to TRBJ2-7; D is unresolved. The V gene lost 3 bases and the J gene lost 3 bases, with 6 bases spanning the gap. Germline-derived CDR1 and CDR2 are SGHTA and FQGNSA. This CDR3 has 12 residues.

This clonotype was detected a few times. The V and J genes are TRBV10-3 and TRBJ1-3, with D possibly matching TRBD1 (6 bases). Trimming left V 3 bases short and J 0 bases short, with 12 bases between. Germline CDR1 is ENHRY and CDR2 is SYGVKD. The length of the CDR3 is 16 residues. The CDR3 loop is CAISDPDRTSGNTIYF. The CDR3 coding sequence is TGTGCCATCAGTGACCCTGACAGGACCTCTGGAAACACCATATATTTT.

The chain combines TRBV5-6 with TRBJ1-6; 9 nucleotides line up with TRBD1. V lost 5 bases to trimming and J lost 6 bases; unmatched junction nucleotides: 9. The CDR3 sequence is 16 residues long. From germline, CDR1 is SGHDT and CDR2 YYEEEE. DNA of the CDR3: TGTGCCAGCAGAAAATTCCAGACAGGGGGTAATTCACCCCTCCACTTT. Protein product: CASRKFQTGGNSPLHF.

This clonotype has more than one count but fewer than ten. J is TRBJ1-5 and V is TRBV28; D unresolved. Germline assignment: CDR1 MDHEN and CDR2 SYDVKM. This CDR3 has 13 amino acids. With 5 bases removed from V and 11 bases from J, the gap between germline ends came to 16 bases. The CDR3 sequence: CASSIAPEKAQHF. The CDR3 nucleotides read TGTGCCAGCAGTATAGCCCCGGAGAAGGCCCAGCATTTT.

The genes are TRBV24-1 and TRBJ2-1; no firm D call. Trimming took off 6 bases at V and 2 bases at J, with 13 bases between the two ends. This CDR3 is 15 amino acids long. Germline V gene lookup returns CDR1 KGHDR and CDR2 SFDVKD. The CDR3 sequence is CATSSRTVTYNEQFF. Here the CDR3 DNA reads TGTGCCACCAGTTCTCGGACGGTCACCTACAATGAGCAGTTCTTC.

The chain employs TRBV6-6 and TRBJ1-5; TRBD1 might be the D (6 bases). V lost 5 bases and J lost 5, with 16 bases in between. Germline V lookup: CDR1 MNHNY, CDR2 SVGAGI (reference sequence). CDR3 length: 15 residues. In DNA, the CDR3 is TGTGCCAGCAGTCTTACAGGGTCCCCCCATCAGCCCCAGCATTTT. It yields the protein CASSLTGSPHQPQHF.

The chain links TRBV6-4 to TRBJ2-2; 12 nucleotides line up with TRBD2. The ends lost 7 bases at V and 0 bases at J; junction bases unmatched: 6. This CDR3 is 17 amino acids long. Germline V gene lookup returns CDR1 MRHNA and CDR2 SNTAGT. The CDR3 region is CASILTSGSTNTGELFF. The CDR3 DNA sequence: TGTGCCAGCATTCTGACTAGCGGGAGTACGAACACCGGGGAGCTGTTTTTT.

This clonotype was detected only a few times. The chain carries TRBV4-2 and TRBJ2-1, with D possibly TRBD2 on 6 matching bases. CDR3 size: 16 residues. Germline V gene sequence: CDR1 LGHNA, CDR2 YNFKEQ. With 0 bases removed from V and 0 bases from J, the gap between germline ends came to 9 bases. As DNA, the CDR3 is TGTGCCAGCAGCCAAGAATGGGGGGTCTCCTACAATGAGCAGTTCTTC. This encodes CASSQEWGVSYNEQFF.

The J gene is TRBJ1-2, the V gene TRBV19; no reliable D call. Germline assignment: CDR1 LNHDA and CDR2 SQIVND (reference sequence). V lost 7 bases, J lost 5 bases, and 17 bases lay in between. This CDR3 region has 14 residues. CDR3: CASIRDHTGYGYTF. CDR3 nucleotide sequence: TGTGCCAGTATTCGGGATCATACGGGGTATGGCTACACCTTC.